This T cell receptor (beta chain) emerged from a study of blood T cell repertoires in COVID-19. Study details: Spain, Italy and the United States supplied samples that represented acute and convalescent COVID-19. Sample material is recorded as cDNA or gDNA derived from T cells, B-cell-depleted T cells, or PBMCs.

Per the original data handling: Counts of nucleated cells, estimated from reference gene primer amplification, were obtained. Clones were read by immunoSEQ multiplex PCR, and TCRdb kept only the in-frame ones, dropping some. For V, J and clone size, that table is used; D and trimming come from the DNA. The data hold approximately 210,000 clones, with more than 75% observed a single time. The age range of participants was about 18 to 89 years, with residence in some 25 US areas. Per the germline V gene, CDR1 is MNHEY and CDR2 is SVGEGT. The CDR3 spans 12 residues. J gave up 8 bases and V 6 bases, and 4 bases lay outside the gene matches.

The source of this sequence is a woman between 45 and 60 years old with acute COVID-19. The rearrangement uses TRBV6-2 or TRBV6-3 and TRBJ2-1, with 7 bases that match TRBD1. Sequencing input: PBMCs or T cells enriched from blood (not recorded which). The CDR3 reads CASSDRVDEQFF. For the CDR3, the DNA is TGTGCCAGCAGCGACAGGGTCGATGAGCAGTTCTTC.